What follows are 18 T cell receptor beta chains derived from one specimen sequenced in a study of CD8 T cells in Susac syndrome. A quantity of about 0.5 to 1 ug RNA underwent reverse transcription using random hexamers. In TCRdb, the immunoSEQ multiplex PCR reads were re-called with MiXCR into one record per CDR3 protein. The data show about 100,000 distinct CDR3 sequences, 95% seen once. The sequenced sample consisted of CD8+ T cells from PBMCs. The receptor set was obtained from a human donor with Susac syndrome.

The chain links TRBV4-1 to TRBJ2-7; TRBD2 matches at 11 bases. Germline CDR1 and CDR2: MGHRA and YSYEKL. The CDR3 loop spans 16 amino acids. V gave up 2 bases and J gave up 4 bases; unmatched junction bases: 7. The CDR3 is CASSQPTSGERYEQYF. The CDR3 region has the DNA TGCGCCAGCAGCCAACCGACTAGCGGGGAGAGGTACGAGCAGTACTTC.

The chain couples TRBV25-1 to TRBJ2-7; D ambiguous. The CDR3 contains 13 residues. V was pared by 4 bases and J by 4 bases, with 11 bases between. Germline V gene data show CDR1 as MGHDK and CDR2 as SYGVNS. CDR3 bases: TGTGCCAGCAGTGGACCCGACGGATACGAGCAGTACTTC. Amino acids: CASSGPDGYEQYF.

The rearrangement links TRBV7-2 to TRBJ2-7; D might be TRBD1 (6 bases). V was pared by 5 bases and J by 0 bases, with 14 bases between. The germline V gene has CDR1 SGHTA and CDR2 FQGNSA. The CDR3 runs 15 residues. This CDR3 reads CASSPHGGTSYEQYF. The CDR3 nucleotides are TGTGCCAGCAGCCCCCATGGGGGCACCTCCTACGAGCAGTACTTC.

The J gene is TRBJ2-7, the V gene TRBV20-1; 11 nucleotides match TRBD2. Germline assignment: CDR1 DFQATT and CDR2 SNEGSKA (reference sequence). The CDR3 length is 12 residues. Germline trimming cut 6 bases from V and 2 bases from J; bases unmatched to any gene: 0. CDR3 loop: CSALAGAYEQYF. The CDR3 nucleotides are TGCAGTGCACTAGCGGGAGCCTACGAGCAGTACTTC.

The chain carries TRBV28 and TRBJ2-3; possibly TRBD2 for D (6 bases). The germline CDR1 and CDR2 sequences are MDHEN and SYDVKM. V dropped 6 bases and J dropped 6 bases, with 16 bases sitting between them. The CDR3 has 14 residues. The CDR3 here is CASRDRGTGDTQYF. The CDR3 DNA sequence: TGTGCCAGCAGAGACCGCGGGACGGGGGATACGCAGTATTTT.

The chain uses TRBV11-1 and TRBJ2-3; D gene uncertain. Deletions cut 4 bases from V and 0 bases from J, with 11 bases between. The V gene's germline CDR1 is SGHAT and CDR2 FQDESV (reference sequence). The CDR3 has 15 residues. CDR3 nucleotide sequence: TGTGCCAGCAGCTCAAGATGGGCGAGCACAGATACGCAGTATTTT. Translated: CASSSRWASTDTQYF.

This clonotype was detected once. The gene calls are TRBV29-1 and TRBJ2-3, with TRBD2 matching over 9 bases. The CDR3 runs 13 residues. Germline loops: CDR1 SQVTM, CDR2 ANQGSEA. The V segment lost 4 bases and the J segment 6 bases; nucleotides outside the gene matches: 5. The CDR3 protein is CSVVSGRRDTQYF. Here the CDR3 DNA reads TGCAGCGTTGTTAGCGGGAGAAGGGATACGCAGTATTTT.

This chain uses TRBV29-1 with TRBJ2-3; 9 nucleotides agree with TRBD2. Germline CDR1 is SQVTM and CDR2 is ANQGSEA. The CDR3 extends over 17 amino acids. The J segment lost 1 base and the V segment lost 6 bases, leaving 14 bases of the junction unmatched. CDR3 coding DNA: TGCAGCGTGGACCTAGCGGGACTCAAACTTCGCACAGATACGCAGTATTTT. This encodes CSVDLAGLKLRTDTQYF.

The chain recombines TRBV3-1 with TRBJ2-3; D ambiguous. Germline-derived CDR1 and CDR2 are LGHDT and YNNKEL (reference sequence). Trimming shortened V by 3 bases and J by 3 bases, and 4 bases separated the two germline ends. The CDR3 is made up of 12 amino acids. In nucleotides, the CDR3 is TGTGCCAGCAGCCAGAGAACAGATACGCAGTATTTT. This translates into CASSQRTDTQYF.

This clonotype occurred once. The J gene is TRBJ2-4, the V gene TRBV20-1; 8 bases map to TRBD1. This CDR3 spans 14 amino acids. Per germline, CDR1 DFQATT and CDR2 SNEGSKA (reference sequence). V lost 7 bases to trimming and J lost 0 bases; unmatched junction nucleotides: 5. Here the CDR3 DNA reads TGCAGTGATTGGACAGGGCTAGCCAAAAACATTCAGTACTTC. Translating it yields CSDWTGLAKNIQYF.

The chain couples TRBV29-1 to TRBJ2-7, with TRBD1 as a possible D gene (6 bases). Deletions cut 4 bases from V and 5 bases from J, with 12 bases between. Germline V gene data show CDR1 as SQVTM and CDR2 as ANQGSEA. The CDR3 has 12 amino acids. CDR3 in amino acids: CSVAQGLDEQYF. CDR3 coding DNA: TGCAGCGTTGCGCAGGGGCTGGACGAGCAGTACTTC.

V is TRBV18 and J is TRBJ2-5; 12 bases match TRBD1. CDR3 length: 14 amino acids. Losses at the gene ends were 8 bases for V and 5 bases for J; bases not matched to a gene: 6. CDR1 is KGHSH and CDR2 is LQKENI in the germline V gene. The CDR3 nucleotides read TGTGCCAGCGGCCGGGACAGGGGGCTTGAGACCCAGTACTTC. Its translation is CASGRDRGLETQYF.

The rearrangement joins TRBV29-1 to TRBJ2-7; TRBD2 aligns across 8 bases. The CDR3 contains 12 residues. J gave up 5 bases and V 6 bases, and 6 bases lay outside the gene matches. The germline V gene has CDR1 SQVTM and CDR2 ANQGSEA. The CDR3 sequence is CSVPTGGDEQYF. CDR3 DNA: TGCAGCGTCCCTACCGGGGGGGACGAGCAGTACTTC.

The V call is TRBV29-1, the J call TRBJ2-1; D assignment may be TRBD1 or TRBD2 (6 bases each). V was shortened by 4 bases and J by 0 bases, with 19 bases between the two germline ends. Germline-derived CDR1 and CDR2 are SQVTM and ANQGSEA. CDR3 length: 17 residues. The CDR3: CSVVSEGGGPSYNEQFF. The CDR3 DNA reads TGCAGCGTTGTTTCTGAGGGTGGGGGGCCCTCCTACAATGAGCAGTTCTTC.

V usage is TRBV15 and J usage is TRBJ1-2; D perhaps matches TRBD1 (5 bases). Germline CDR1 and CDR2: LNHNV and YYDKDF (reference sequence). Trimming removed 0 bases from V and 7 bases from J, with 12 bases in between. The CDR3 has 14 residues. The DNA of the CDR3 is TGTGCCACCAGCAGAGATGGTAGGGGTTCTGGCTACACCTTC. Its protein product is CATSRDGRGSGYTF.

A single count supports this clonotype. This chain links TRBV4-1 with TRBJ1-4, with D maybe TRBD1 (5 bases). This CDR3 has 15 residues. Germline CDR1 reads MGHRA; CDR2 reads YSYEKL. V lost 8 bases to trimming and J lost 0 bases, with 13 bases between them. The CDR3 sequence: CASSGRESTNEKLFF. The CDR3 DNA follows: TGCGCCAGCTCAGGGCGCGAGTCAACTAATGAAAAACTGTTTTTT.

The table lists this clonotype with a count of one. V usage is TRBV25-1 and J usage is TRBJ1-2; D gene unclear. The CDR3 loop spans 13 amino acids. Trimming stripped 10 bases from V and 2 bases from J, with 14 bases between. CDR1 and CDR2 (germline): MGHDK, SYGVNS. The CDR3 region is CATSLEQNYGYTF. The CDR3 coding sequence is TGTGCCACCTCTTTGGAGCAGAACTATGGCTACACCTTC.

This rearrangement joins TRBV5-1 to TRBJ1-1, with 8 bases fitting TRBD1. The CDR3 is made up of 17 amino acids. With V trimmed by 4 bases and J by 1 base, 12 bases remained unmatched. CDR1 is SGHRS and CDR2 is YFSETQ in the germline V gene. The CDR3 DNA follows: TGCGCCAGCAGCCTAACGGACCGGACAGGGACGAACACTGAAGCTTTCTTT. It codes for CASSLTDRTGTNTEAFF.